This TCR beta chain was recorded in a study of T cells after yellow fever vaccination. Whole-study results and caveats: Re-detected after boosting: most primary clones, more than 95% of CD4 and over 80% of CD8. High-abundance clonotypes from the bulk population could contaminate FACS-sorted repertoires. The CD4 compartment and the CD8 compartment contained a small share of clonotypes in common.

Synthesis of TCR cDNA relied on 5'RACE template switching, which attached a universal primer site and UMIs. Via MiXCR, TCRdb re-called the 5' RACE reads, giving one row per CDR3 protein. Of around 100,000 distinct CDR3 sequences listed, roughly 8.9% are singletons. The table lists this clonotype with many counts. Its antigen is unknown. This TCR was sampled from a man aged 25-45 years who received the YFV17D yellow fever vaccine. Material: CD8+ T cells sorted from PBMCs, obtained 45 days after the yellow fever booster vaccination.

Written as DNA, the CDR3 is TGTGCCAGCAGCTCGGATGGACCGTACCAAGAGACCCAGTACTTC. Residues: CASSSDGPYQETQYF. The chain has TRBV7-9 and TRBJ2-5, with D hard to call. The germline V gene has CDR1 SEHNR and CDR2 FQNEAQ (reference sequence). The CDR3 loop spans 15 amino acids. V shed 4 bases and J shed 0 bases, with 12 bases lying between them. Based on the CDR3 plus reference TRBV7-9 and TRBJ2-5, the full variable domain is DTGVSQNPRHKITKRGQNVTFRCDPISEHNRLYWYRQTLGQGPEFLTYFQNEAQLEKSRLLSDRFSAERPKGSFSTLEIQRTEQGDSAMYLCASSSDGPYQETQYFGPGTRLLVL.